This TCR beta chain was found in a study of T cells after yellow fever vaccination. Making TCR cDNA involved 5'RACE template switching, which added UMIs and a universal primer site. A single record per CDR3 protein comes from TCRdb applying MiXCR to the 5' RACE reads. Here the sample spans about 350,000 distinct CDR3 sequences, roughly 8% being singletons. This clonotype has just one count. Its specificity is not known. Study-level results: A small share of clonotypes appeared in both CD4 and CD8 compartments. A weaker but faster secondary response was observed, peaking on day 5 versus 15.

Germline V gene sequence: CDR1 SGDLS, CDR2 YYNGEE. J lost 2 bases, V lost 0 bases, and 2 bases had no gene match. The CDR3 is 15 residues long. The sequencing here drew on PBMCs, taken roughly 45 days after the first yellow fever vaccination. The sequence was collected from a man younger than 35 who received the YFV17D yellow fever vaccine. The gene calls are TRBV9 and TRBJ2-1, with 7 bases identical to TRBD2. This chain's CDR3 is CASSVGAGAYNEQFF. DNA for the CDR3: TGTGCCAGCAGCGTAGGTGCGGGGGCCTACAATGAGCAGTTCTTC.